This TCR beta chain derives from a study of OX40 agonist ivuxolimab in advanced cancers. Findings and limits, study-wide: Expansion of clones was among the lowest in partial responders at 0.1-3.0 mg/kg. CD4+ T cells averaged fewer expanded clones than CD8+ T cells. Clonal expansion was seen in CD4+ and CD8+ blood T cells by week 6 at 0.1 to 3.0 mg/kg.

Notes on this clone: Its target is not known.

Patients were ruled out by autoimmune disease history or systemic immunosuppression. V was shortened by 3 bases and J by 7 bases, with 12 bases between the two germline ends. This CDR3 has 14 residues. Germline CDR1 and CDR2: WNHNN and SYGVQD (reference sequence). Assay: immunoSEQ multiplex PCR; the TCRdb copy retains only in-frame clones and omits some. The sample holds fewer than 65,000 clones, roughly 82% seen once. V and J are TRBV10-1 and TRBJ1-4, with D maybe TRBD1 (5 bases). The TCR originated in an adult with an advanced solid tumor such as melanoma, head and neck, liver or kidney cancer. The source material was CD4+ or CD8+ T cells sorted from blood, sampled in a trial of the OX40 agonist ivuxolimab. CDR3: CASSEAQGSEKLFF. CDR3 DNA sequence: TGCGCCAGCAGTGAAGCCCAGGGAAGTGAAAAACTGTTTTTT.